The present TCR beta chain was sequenced within a study of Ad26.COV2.S vaccination and SARS-CoV-2 variants. Findings and limits, study-wide: Ad26.COV2.S recipients had broader spike-specific TCRs (P = 0.0014). Across vaccine and placebo recipients, the breadth of non-spike TCRs was similar. Marked by substantial breadth, spike-specific CD8+ and CD4+ T cell responses were reportedly seen after vaccination.

As regards this clone: Its matching antigen is unknown.

Assay: immunoSEQ multiplex PCR; the TCRdb copy retains only in-frame clones and omits some. The sample lists 97,000 or so clones; 60% to 85% were seen once. CDR3 length equals 14 residues. V shed 5 bases, J shed 7 bases, and the junction held 4 bases outside the gene matches. Germline V gene sequence: CDR1 MNHEY, CDR2 SVGAGI. The sample was peripheral blood, taken after recovery from COVID-19. The chain links TRBV6-5 to TRBJ1-4; 10 bases line up with TRBD1. This sequence was found in a human donor who had recovered from COVID-19. The CDR3 DNA reads TGTGCCAGCAGTCTCGGACAGGGGGGTGAAAAACTGTTTTTT. This sequence encodes CASSLGQGGEKLFF.